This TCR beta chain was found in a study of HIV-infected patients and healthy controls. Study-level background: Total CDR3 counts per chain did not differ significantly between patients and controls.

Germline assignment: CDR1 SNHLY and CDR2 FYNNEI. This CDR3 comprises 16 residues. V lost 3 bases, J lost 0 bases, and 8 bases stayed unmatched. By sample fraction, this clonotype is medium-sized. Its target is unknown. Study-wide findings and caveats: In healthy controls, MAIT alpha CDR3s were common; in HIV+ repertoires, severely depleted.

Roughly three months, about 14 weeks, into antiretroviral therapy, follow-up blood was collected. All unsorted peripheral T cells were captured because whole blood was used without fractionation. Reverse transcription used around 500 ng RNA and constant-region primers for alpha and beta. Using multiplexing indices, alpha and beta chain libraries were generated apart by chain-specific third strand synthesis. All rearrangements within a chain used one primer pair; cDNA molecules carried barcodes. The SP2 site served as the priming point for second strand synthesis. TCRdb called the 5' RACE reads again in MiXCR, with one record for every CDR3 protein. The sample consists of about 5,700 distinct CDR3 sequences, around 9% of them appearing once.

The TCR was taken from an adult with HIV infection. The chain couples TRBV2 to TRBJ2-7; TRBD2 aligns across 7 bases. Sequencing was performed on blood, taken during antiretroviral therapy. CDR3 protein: CASSDRLASSSYEQYF. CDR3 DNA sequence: TGTGCCAGCAGTGACAGACTAGCCTCTAGCTCCTACGAGCAGTACTTC.